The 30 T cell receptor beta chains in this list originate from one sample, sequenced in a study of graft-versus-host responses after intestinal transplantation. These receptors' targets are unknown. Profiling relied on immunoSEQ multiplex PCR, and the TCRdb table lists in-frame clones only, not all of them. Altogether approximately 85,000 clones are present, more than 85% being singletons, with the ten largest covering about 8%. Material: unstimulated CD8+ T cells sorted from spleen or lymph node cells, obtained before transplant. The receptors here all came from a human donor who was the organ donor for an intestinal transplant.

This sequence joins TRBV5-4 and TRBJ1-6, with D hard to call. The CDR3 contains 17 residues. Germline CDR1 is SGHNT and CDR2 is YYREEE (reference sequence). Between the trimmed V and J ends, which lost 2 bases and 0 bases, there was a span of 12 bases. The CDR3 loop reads CASSLYGKSSYNSPLHF. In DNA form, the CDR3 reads TGTGCCAGCAGCTTATACGGGAAGAGCTCCTATAATTCACCCCTCCACTTT.

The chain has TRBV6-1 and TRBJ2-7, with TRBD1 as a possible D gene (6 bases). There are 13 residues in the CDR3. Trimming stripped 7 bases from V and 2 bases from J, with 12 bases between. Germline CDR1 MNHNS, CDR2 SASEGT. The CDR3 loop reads CASNFRTAYEQYF. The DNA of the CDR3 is TGTGCCAGCAATTTTCGGACAGCCTACGAGCAGTACTTC.

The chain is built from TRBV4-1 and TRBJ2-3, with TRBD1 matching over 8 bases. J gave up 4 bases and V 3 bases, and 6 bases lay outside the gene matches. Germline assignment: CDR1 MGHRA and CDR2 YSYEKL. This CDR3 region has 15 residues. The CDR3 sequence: CASSQKQGAADTQYF. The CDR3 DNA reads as TGCGCCAGCAGCCAGAAGCAGGGGGCTGCAGATACGCAGTATTTT.

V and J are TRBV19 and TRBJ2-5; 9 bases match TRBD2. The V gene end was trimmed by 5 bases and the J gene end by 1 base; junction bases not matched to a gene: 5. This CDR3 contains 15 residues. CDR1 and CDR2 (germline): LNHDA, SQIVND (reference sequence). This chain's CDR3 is CASSAVAGAQETQYF. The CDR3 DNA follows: TGTGCCAGTAGTGCGGTAGCGGGAGCCCAAGAGACCCAGTACTTC.

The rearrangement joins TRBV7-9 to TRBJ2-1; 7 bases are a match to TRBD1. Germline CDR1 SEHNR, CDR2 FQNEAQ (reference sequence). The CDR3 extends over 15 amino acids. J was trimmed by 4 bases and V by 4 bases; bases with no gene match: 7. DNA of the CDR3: TGTGCCAGCAGCTCACCCGGGACAGCGTACAATGAGCAGTTCTTC. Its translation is CASSSPGTAYNEQFF.

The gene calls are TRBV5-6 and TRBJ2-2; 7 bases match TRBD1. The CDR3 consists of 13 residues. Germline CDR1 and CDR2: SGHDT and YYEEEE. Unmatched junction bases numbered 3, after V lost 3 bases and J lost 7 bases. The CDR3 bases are TGTGCCAGCAGCTGGGACAGTGGCGGGGAGCTGTTTTTT. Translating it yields CASSWDSGGELFF.

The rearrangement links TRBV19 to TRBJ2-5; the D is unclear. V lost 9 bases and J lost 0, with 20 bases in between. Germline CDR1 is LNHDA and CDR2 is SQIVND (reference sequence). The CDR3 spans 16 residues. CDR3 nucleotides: TGTGCCAGAGACCGTCCCCGAGGATGGTACCAAGAGACCCAGTACTTC. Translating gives CARDRPRGWYQETQYF. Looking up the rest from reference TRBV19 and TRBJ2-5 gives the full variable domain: DGGITQSPKYLFRKEGQNVTLSCEQNLNHDAMYWYRQDPGQGLRLIYYSQIVNDFQKGDIAEGYSVSREKKESFPLTVTSAQKNPTAFYLCARDRPRGWYQETQYFGPGTRLLVL.

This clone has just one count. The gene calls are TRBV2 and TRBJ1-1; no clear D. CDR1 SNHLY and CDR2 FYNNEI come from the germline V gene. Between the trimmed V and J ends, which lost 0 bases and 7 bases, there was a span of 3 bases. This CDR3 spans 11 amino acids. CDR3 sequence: CASSEALEAFF. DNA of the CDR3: TGTGCCAGCAGTGAAGCGCTTGAAGCTTTCTTT.

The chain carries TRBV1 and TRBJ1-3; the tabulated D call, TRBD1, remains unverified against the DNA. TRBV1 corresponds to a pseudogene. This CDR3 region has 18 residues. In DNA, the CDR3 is TGCACCAGCAGCCAACCTCCGCCGGGACAGCGCTCTGGAAACACCATATATTTT. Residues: CTSSQPPPGQRSGNTIYF.

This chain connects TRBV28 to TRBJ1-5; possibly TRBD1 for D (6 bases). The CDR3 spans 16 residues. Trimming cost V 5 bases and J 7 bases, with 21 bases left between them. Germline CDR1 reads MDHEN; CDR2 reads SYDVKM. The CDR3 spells CASSIRPLGAGQPQHF. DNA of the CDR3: TGTGCCAGCAGTATCCGACCCCTGGGGGCGGGACAGCCCCAGCATTTT.

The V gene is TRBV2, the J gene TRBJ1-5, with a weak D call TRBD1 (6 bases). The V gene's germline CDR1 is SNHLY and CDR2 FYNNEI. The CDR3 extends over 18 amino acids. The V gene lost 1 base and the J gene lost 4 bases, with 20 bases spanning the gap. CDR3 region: CASSEGIRGAPGNQPQHF. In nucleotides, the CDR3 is TGTGCCAGCAGTGAAGGGATTCGGGGGGCGCCGGGGAATCAGCCCCAGCATTTT.

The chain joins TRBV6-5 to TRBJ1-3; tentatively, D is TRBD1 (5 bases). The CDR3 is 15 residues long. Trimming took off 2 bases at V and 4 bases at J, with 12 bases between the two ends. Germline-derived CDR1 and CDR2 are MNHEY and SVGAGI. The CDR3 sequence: CASSYGAGYGNTIYF. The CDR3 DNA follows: TGTGCCAGCAGTTACGGGGCAGGTTACGGAAACACCATATATTTT.

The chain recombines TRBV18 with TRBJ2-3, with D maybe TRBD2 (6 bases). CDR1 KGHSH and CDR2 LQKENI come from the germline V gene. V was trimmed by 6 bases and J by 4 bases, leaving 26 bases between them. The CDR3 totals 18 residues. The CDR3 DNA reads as TGTGCCAGCTCGCCTCAGCATCTCGAGAGGGAGGAGCCAGATACGCAGTATTTT. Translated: CASSPQHLEREEPDTQYF.

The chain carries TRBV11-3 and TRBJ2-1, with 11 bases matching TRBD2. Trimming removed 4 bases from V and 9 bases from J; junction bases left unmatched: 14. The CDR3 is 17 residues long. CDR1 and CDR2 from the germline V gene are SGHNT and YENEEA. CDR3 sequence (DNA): TGTGCCAGCAGCTGGGGCATCATAGCGGGAGGGCCTGGTGAGCAGTTCTTC. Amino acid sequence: CASSWGIIAGGPGEQFF.

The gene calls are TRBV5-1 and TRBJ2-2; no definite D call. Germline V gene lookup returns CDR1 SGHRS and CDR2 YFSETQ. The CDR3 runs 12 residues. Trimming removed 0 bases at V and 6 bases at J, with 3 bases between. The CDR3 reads CASSLAPGELFF. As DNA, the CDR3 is TGCGCCAGCAGCTTGGCGCCCGGGGAGCTGTTTTTT.

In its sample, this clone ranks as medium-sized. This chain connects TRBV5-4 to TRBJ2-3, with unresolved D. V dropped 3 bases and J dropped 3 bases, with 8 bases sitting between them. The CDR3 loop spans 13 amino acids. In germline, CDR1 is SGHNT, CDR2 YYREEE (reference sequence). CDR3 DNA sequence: TGTGCCAGCAGCTATTGGGGAACAGATACGCAGTATTTT. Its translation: CASSYWGTDTQYF.

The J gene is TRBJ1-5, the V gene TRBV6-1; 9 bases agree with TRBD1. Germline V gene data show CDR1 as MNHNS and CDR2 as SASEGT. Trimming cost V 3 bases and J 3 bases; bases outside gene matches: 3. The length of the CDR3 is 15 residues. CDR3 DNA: TGTGCCAGCAGTGAGGACAGGGGCGCCAATCAGCCCCAGCATTTT. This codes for CASSEDRGANQPQHF.

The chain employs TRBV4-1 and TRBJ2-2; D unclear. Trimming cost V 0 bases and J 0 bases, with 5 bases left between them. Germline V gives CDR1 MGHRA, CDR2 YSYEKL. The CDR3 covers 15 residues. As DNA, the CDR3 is TGCGCCAGCAGCCAAGATGACGCGAACACCGGGGAGCTGTTTTTT. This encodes CASSQDDANTGELFF.

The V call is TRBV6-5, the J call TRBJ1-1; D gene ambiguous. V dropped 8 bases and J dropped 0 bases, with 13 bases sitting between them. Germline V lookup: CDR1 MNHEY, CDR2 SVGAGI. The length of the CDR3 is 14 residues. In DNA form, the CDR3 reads TGTGCCAGCCGGCGGGAGGGATTGAACACTGAAGCTTTCTTT. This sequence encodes CASRREGLNTEAFF.

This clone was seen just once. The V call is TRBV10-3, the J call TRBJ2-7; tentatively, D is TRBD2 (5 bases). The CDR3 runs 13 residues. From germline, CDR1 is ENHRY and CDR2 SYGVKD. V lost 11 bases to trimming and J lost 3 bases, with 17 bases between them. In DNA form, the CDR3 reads TGTGCCGCCAGCGGAGGTGTCGGCTACGAGCAGTACTTC. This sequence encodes CAASGGVGYEQYF.

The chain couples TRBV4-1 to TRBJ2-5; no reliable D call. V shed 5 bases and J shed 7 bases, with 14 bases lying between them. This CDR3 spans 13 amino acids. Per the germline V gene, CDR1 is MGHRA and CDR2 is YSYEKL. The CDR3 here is CASSTPIRGTQYF. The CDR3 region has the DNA TGCGCCAGCAGCACTCCTATTCGAGGGACCCAGTACTTC.

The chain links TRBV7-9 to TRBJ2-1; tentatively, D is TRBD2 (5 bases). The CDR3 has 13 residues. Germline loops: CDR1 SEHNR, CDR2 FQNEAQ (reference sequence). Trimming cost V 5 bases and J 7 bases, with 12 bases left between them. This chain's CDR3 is CASSPWTENEQFF. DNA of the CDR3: TGTGCCAGCAGCCCTTGGACTGAGAATGAGCAGTTCTTC.

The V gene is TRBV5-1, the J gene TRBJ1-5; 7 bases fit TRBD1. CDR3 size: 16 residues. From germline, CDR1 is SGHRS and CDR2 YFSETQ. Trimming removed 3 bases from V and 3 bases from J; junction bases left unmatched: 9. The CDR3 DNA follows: TGCGCCAGCAGCTCGGGCACAGGGGACAACAATCAGCCCCAGCATTTT. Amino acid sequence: CASSSGTGDNNQPQHF.

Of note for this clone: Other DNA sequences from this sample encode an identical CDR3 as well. The CDR3 DNA is TGCGCCAGCAGCTTGGCTGTGAACACTGAAGCTTTCTTT. The encoded protein is CASSLAVNTEAFF. The chain couples TRBV5-1 to TRBJ1-1, with D unclear. Germline V gives CDR1 SGHRS, CDR2 YFSETQ. V lost 0 bases and J lost 0, with 3 bases in between. The CDR3 contains 13 residues.

The CDR3 is CASSLTPGAHGYGYTF. The CDR3 nucleotides read TGTGCCAGCAGCTTAACCCCAGGGGCCCACGGCTATGGCTACACCTTC. The chain has TRBV7-6 and TRBJ1-2; possible D gene TRBD1, 6 bases. Germline CDR1 reads SGHVS; CDR2 reads FNYEAQ. The CDR3 consists of 16 residues. V lost 2 bases to trimming and J lost 4 bases, with 17 bases between them.

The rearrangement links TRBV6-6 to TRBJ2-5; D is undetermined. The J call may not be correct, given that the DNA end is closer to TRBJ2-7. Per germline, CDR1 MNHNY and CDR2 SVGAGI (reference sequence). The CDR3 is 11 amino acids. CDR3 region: CASQYAHEQYF. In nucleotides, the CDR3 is TGTGCCAGCCAGTATGCACACGAGCAGTACTTC.

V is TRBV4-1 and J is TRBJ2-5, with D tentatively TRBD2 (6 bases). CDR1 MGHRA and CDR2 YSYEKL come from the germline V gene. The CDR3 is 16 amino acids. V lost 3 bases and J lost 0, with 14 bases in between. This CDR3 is CASSQWGGTYQETQYF. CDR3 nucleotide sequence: TGCGCCAGCAGCCAGTGGGGCGGGACGTACCAAGAGACCCAGTACTTC.

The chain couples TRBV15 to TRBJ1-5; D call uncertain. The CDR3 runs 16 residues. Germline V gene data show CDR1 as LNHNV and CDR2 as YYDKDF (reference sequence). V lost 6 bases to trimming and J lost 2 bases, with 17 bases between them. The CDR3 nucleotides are TGTGCCACCAGTCAAAAGGGAGCGGATGGCAATCAGCCCCAGCATTTT. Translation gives CATSQKGADGNQPQHF. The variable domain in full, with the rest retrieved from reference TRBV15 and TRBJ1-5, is DAMVIQNPRYQVTQFGKPVTLSCSQTLNHNVMYWYQQKSSQAPKLLFHYYDKDFNNEADTPDNFQSRRPNTSFCFLDIRSPGLGDTAMYLCATSQKGADGNQPQHFGDGTRLSIL.

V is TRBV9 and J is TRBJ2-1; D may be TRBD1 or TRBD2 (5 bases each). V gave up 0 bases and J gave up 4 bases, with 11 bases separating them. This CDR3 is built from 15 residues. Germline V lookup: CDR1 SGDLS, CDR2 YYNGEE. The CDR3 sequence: CASSVGGEGYNEQFF. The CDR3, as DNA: TGTGCCAGCAGCGTAGGGGGCGAGGGTTACAATGAGCAGTTCTTC.

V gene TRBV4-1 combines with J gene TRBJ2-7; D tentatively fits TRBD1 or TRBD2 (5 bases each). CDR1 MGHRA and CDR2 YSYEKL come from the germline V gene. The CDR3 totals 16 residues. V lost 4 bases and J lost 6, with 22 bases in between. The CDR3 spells CASSPSSGHSALEQYF. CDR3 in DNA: TGCGCCAGCAGCCCCAGCTCCGGACATAGCGCCCTCGAGCAGTACTTC.